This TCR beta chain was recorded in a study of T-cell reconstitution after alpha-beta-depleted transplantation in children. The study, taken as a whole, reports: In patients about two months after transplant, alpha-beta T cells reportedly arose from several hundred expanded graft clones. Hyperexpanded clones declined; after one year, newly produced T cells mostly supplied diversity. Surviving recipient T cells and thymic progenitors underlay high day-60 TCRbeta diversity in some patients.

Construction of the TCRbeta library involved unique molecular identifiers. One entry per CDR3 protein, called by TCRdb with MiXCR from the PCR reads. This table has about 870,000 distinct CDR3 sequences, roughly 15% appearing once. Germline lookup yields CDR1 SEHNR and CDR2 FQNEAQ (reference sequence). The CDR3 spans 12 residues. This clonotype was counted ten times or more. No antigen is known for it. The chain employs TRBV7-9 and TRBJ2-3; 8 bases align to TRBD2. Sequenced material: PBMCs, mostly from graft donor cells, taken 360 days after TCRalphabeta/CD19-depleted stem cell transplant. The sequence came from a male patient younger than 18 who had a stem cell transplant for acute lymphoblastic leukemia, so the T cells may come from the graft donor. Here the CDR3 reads CAAGVHTDTQYF. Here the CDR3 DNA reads TGTGCAGCGGGGGTCCACACAGATACGCAGTATTTT.